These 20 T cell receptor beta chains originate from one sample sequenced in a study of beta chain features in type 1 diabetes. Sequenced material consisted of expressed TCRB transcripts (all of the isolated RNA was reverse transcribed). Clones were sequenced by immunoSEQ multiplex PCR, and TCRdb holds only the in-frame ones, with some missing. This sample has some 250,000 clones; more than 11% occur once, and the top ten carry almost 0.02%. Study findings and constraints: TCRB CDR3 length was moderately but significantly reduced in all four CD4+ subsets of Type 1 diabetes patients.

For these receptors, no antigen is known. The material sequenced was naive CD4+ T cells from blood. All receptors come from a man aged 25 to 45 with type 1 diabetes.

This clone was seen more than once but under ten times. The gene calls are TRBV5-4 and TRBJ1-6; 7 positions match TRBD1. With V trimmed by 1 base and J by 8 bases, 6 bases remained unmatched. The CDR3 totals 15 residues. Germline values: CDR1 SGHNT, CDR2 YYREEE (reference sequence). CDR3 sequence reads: CASSLLAGGHSPLHF. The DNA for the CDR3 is TGTGCCAGCAGCTTGCTCGCAGGGGGACATTCACCCCTCCACTTT.

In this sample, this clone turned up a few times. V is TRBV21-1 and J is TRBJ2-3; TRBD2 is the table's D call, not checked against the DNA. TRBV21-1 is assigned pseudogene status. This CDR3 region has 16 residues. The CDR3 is CASSKVTAGATDTQYF. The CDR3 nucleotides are TGTGCCAGCAGCAAAGTCACAGCGGGAGCCACAGATACGCAGTATTTT.

The CDR3 DNA reads as TGTGCCAGTACCGATGGGGGACAGAAGACTGAAGCTTTCTTT. Translation gives CASTDGGQKTEAFF. The chain couples TRBV19 to TRBJ1-1; 7 bases fit TRBD1. This CDR3 has 14 residues. CDR1 and CDR2 (germline): LNHDA, SQIVND (reference sequence). V lost 7 bases to trimming and J lost 5 bases; unmatched junction nucleotides: 10.

CDR3 sequence (DNA): TGTGCCTGGAGCGCGGGGCCTAGCGACCGCTACGAGCAGTACTTC. It yields the protein CAWSAGPSDRYEQYF. The rearrangement links TRBV30 to TRBJ2-7, with TRBD2 as a possible D gene (6 bases). The CDR3 is 15 amino acids. Germline assignment: CDR1 GTSNPN and CDR2 SVGIG (reference sequence). Deletions cut 3 bases from V and 3 bases from J, with 18 bases between.

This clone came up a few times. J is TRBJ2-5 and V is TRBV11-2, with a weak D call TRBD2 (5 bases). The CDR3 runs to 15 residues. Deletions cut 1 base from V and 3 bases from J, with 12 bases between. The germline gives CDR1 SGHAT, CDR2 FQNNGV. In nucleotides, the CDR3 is TGTGCCAGCAGCTTAGGATCCGGGGATAAAGAGACCCAGTACTTC. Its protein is CASSLGSGDKETQYF.

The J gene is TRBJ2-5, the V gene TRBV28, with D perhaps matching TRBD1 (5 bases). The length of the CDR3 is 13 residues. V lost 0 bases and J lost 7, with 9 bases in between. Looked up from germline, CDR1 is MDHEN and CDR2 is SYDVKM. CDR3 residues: CASSLWGRGTQYF. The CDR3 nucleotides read TGTGCCAGCAGTTTATGGGGGCGAGGGACCCAGTACTTC.

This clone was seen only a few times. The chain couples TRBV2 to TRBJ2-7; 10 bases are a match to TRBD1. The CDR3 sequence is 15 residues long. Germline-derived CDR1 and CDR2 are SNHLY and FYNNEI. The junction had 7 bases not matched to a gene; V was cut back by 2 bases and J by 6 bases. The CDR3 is CASSERDRGLAEQYF. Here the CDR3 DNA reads TGTGCCAGCAGTGAAAGAGACAGGGGGCTGGCCGAGCAGTACTTC.

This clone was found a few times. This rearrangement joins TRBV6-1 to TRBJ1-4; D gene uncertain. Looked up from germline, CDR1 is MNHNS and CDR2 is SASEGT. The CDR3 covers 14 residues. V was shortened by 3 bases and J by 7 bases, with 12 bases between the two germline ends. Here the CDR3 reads CASSDPREAEKLFF. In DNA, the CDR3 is TGTGCCAGCAGTGACCCTCGGGAGGCTGAAAAACTGTTTTTT.

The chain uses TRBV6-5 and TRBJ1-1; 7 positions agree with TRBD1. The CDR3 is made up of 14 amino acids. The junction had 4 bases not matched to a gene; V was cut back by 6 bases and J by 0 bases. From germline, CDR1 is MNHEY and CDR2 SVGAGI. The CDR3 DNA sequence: TGTGCCAGCAGGACGGGACAGCTGAACACTGAAGCTTTCTTT. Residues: CASRTGQLNTEAFF.

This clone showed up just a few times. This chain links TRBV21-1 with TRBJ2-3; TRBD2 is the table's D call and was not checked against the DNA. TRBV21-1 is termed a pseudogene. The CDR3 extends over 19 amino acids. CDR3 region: CASTTALRGTSRRGDTQYF. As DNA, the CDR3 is TGTGCCAGCACCACCGCGCTACGGGGGACCTCCCGTAGGGGAGATACGCAGTATTTT.

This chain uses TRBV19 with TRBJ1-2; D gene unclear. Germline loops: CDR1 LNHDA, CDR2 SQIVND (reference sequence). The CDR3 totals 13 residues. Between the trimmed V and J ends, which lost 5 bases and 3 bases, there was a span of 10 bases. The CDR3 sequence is CASSSNSYYGYTF. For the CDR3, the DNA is TGTGCCAGTAGTTCGAACAGCTACTATGGCTACACCTTC.

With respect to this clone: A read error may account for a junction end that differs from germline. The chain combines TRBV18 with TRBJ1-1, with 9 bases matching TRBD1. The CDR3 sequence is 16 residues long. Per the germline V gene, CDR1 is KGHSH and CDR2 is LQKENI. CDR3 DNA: TGTGCCAGTTCACCCCGGAGGACAGGGGCGGACACTGAAGCTTTCTTT. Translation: CASSPRRTGADTEAFF.

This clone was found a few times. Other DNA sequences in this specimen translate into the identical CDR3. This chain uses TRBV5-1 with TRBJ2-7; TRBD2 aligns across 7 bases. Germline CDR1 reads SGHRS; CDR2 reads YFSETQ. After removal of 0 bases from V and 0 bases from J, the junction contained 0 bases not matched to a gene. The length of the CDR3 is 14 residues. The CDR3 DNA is TGCGCCAGCAGCTTGGCGGGGGGCTCCTACGAGCAGTACTTC. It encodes CASSLAGGSYEQYF.

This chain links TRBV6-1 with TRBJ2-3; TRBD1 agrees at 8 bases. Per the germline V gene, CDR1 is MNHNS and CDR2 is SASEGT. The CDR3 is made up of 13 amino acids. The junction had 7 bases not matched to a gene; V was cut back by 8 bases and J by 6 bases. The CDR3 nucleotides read TGTGCCAGCCTAAGACAGGGGAGGGATACGCAGTATTTT. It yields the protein CASLRQGRDTQYF.

This CDR3 is CAGQSANQPQHF. CDR3 DNA: TGTGCCGGCCAGAGCGCTAATCAGCCCCAGCATTTT. The chain has TRBV6-9 and TRBJ1-5; unclear D gene. With 11 bases removed from V and 4 bases from J, the gap between germline ends came to 12 bases. This CDR3 has 12 residues. CDR1 MNHGY and CDR2 SVAAGI come from the germline V gene.

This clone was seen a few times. The CDR3 spells CALNPQGSSTDTQYF. In DNA, the CDR3 is TGTGCCCTTAACCCTCAGGGGAGTAGCACAGATACGCAGTATTTT. The gene calls are TRBV7-9 and TRBJ2-3; possibly TRBD1 for D (6 bases). The CDR3 spans 15 residues. The V gene lost 11 bases and the J gene lost 0 bases, with 18 bases spanning the gap. Germline CDR1 and CDR2: SEHNR and FQNEAQ (reference sequence).

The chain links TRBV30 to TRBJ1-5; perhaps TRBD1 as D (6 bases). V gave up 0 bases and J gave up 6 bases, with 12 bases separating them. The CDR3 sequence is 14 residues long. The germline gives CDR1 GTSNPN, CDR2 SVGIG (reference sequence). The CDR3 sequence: CAWSVGGTGQPQHF. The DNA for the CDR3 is TGTGCCTGGAGTGTAGGGGGTACAGGTCAGCCCCAGCATTTT.

The CDR3 reads CASRAGGTYEQYF. The CDR3 DNA reads as TGTGCCAGCAGAGCGGGAGGCACCTACGAGCAGTACTTC. The chain links TRBV6-6 to TRBJ2-7; TRBD2 matches at 9 bases. V dropped 6 bases and J dropped 2; count of bases not matched to a gene: 2. The CDR3 is 13 amino acids. CDR1 and CDR2 (germline): MNHNY, SVGAGI (reference sequence).

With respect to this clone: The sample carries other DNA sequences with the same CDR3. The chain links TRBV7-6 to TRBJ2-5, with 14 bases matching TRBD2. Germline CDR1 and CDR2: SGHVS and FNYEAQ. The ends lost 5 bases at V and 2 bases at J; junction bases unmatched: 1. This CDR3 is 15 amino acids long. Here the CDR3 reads CASSGTSGGQETQYF. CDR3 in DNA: TGTGCCAGCAGCGGGACTAGCGGGGGACAAGAGACCCAGTACTTC.

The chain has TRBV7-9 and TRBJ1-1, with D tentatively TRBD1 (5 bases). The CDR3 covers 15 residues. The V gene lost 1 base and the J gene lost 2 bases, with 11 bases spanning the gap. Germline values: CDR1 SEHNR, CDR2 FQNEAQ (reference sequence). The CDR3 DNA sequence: TGTGCCAGCAGCTTAGGTGTCGGACACAACACTGAAGCTTTCTTT. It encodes CASSLGVGHNTEAFF.